The 3 T cell receptor beta chains below come from one sample, sequenced in a study of T-cell memory formation after mild COVID-19. TCRdb reprocessed the 5' RACE reads via MiXCR and lists one record per CDR3 protein. The table records more than 120,000 distinct CDR3 sequences, approximately 5.7% of them present only once. Sequencing was done on a sample of PBMCs or a T cell subset sorted from them (not recorded which). These receptor sequences come from an adult woman who had mild COVID-19 (a few samples of this study predate the infection). Cell type and time point are not known.

This clonotype was recorded many times. The chain is built from TRBV6-1 and TRBJ2-7, with 16 bases fitting TRBD2. J lost 7 bases, V lost 7 bases, and 10 bases had no gene match. Germline CDR1 MNHNS, CDR2 SASEGT. The CDR3 is 16 residues long. CDR3 protein: CASIKGLAGGPREQYF. CDR3 nucleotide sequence: TGTGCCAGCATAAAGGGACTAGCGGGGGGGCCTCGAGAGCAGTACTTC.

The sample holds many counts of this clonotype. The chain recombines TRBV11-1 with TRBJ2-7; TRBD1 aligns across 9 bases. The CDR3 covers 16 residues. The junction had 12 bases not matched to a gene; V was cut back by 8 bases and J by 1 base. Germline CDR1 and CDR2: SGHAT and FQDESV (reference sequence). The CDR3 spells CASVPGGTGSSYEQYF. The CDR3 region has the DNA TGTGCCAGCGTGCCTGGGGGGACAGGGTCGTCCTACGAGCAGTACTTC. The complete variable domain, with remaining parts taken from reference TRBV11-1 and TRBJ2-7, reads EAEVAQSPRYKITEKSQAVAFWCDPISGHATLYWYRQILGQGPELLVQFQDESVVDDSQLPKDRFSAERLKGVDSTLKIQPAELGDSAMYLCASVPGGTGSSYEQYFGPGTRLTVT.

This clonotype was recorded at least ten times. The V gene is TRBV4-1, the J gene TRBJ1-2, with D unresolved. In germline, CDR1 is MGHRA, CDR2 YSYEKL. The CDR3 sequence is 20 residues long. Trimming shortened V by 3 bases and J by 0 bases, and 26 bases separated the two germline ends. CDR3 sequence reads: CASSQAGPVLQTRTNYGYTF. The CDR3 DNA sequence: TGCGCCAGCAGCCAGGCCGGGCCAGTCCTTCAAACCCGAACTAACTATGGCTACACCTTC.